Listed below are T cell receptor beta chains from one sample, sequenced in a study of shared clonotypes between healthy human individuals. Data came from immunoSEQ multiplex PCR; TCRdb stores just in-frame clones and leaves some out. The sample lists about 2 million clones; 90% to 95% were seen once. Sequencing was performed on naive CD4+ T cells sorted from blood. These receptors were taken from a man younger than 30 in good health. The CDR3 runs from the conserved cysteine through the conserved F or W. D genes are given only for firm matches. Size tells how often a clone was seen (once, few, many) or the class of an expanded clone, and some rows leave it out.

TRBV19	NA	TRBJ1-3	NA	CASSIRGNSGNTIYF	TGTGCCAGTAGTATACGGGGGAACTCTGGAAACACCATATATTTT
TRBV30	few	TRBJ1-1	NA	CAWSVLRNTEAFF	TGTGCCTGGAGTGTACTACGGAACACTGAAGCTTTCTTT
TRBV11-2	NA	TRBJ2-1	TRBD2	CASSLTGTSGRIEQFF	TGTGCCAGCAGCTTAACCGGGACTAGCGGGAGAATAGAGCAGTTCTTC
TRBV10-2	NA	TRBJ2-7	TRBD2	CASSVGLAGERAYEQYF	TGCGCCAGCAGTGTGGGACTAGCGGGCGAGAGAGCTTACGAGCAGTACTTC
TRBV11-2	NA	TRBJ1-5	NA	CASSLGSKGNQPQHF	TGTGCCAGCAGCTTAGGGAGCAAGGGAAATCAGCCCCAGCATTTT
TRBV5-1	NA	TRBJ1-1	NA	CASSWQGKNTEAFF	TGCGCCAGCAGCTGGCAGGGAAAGAACACTGAAGCTTTCTTT
TRBV5-1	NA	TRBJ1-4	NA	CASSLAARATNEKLFF	TGCGCCAGCAGCTTGGCCGCGAGGGCAACTAATGAAAAACTGTTTTTT
TRBV18	once	TRBJ2-1	TRBD2	CASSPGLAGGEQFF	TGTGCCAGCTCACCAGGACTAGCGGGAGGTGAGCAGTTCTTC
TRBV7-3	NA	TRBJ2-3	NA	CASSSGGDRQYF	TGTGCCAGCAGCTCTGGGGGTGATCGGCAGTATTTT
TRBV9	NA	TRBJ2-1	TRBD2	CASSVTSVAGSNEQFF	TGTGCCAGCAGCGTAACGTCCGTAGCGGGCTCCAATGAGCAGTTCTTC
TRBV9	NA	TRBJ2-3	NA	CASSESLGTQYF	TGTGCCAGCAGCGAATCATTGGGTACGCAGTATTTT
TRBV18	NA	TRBJ2-6	NA	CASSPTDGTSGANVLTF	TGTGCCAGCTCACCAACGGACGGGACCTCTGGGGCCAACGTCCTGACTTTC
TRBV7-7	once	TRBJ2-5	NA	CASSSSPGAETQYF	TGTGCTAGCAGCTCCTCCCCGGGGGCAGAGACCCAGTACTTC
TRBV28	NA	TRBJ1-1	NA	CASSAAPGGEMNTEAFF	TGTGCCAGCAGCGCGGCCCCGGGAGGTGAGATGAACACTGAAGCTTTCTTT
TRBV5-4	NA	TRBJ1-2	NA	CASSLALAGTNGYTF	TGTGCCAGCAGCTTGGCCCTGGCGGGAACGAATGGCTACACCTTC
TRBV28	NA	TRBJ1-5	NA	CASSPGTQDGGAQHF	TGTGCCAGCAGTCCCGGGACCCAGGACGGTGGGGCCCAGCATTTT
TRBV5-1	NA	TRBJ1-5	TRBD1	CASSLAGQGNQPQHF	TGCGCCAGCAGCTTGGCGGGACAGGGCAATCAGCCCCAGCATTTT
TRBV5-4	NA	TRBJ1-2	NA	CASSLLTENNYGYTF	TGTGCCAGCAGCTTACTGACAGAGAATAACTATGGCTACACCTTC
TRBV2	NA	TRBJ1-1	NA	CASSEDSSGGRRAFF	TGTGCCAGCAGTGAAGATTCCAGCGGGGGGCGCCGGGCTTTCTTT
TRBV6-5	NA	TRBJ2-2	NA	CASRRDRLNTGELFF	TGTGCCAGCAGGAGAGACAGGCTGAACACCGGGGAGCTGTTTTTT
TRBV11-2	NA	TRBJ1-1	NA	CASRGGKNTEAFF	TGTGCCAGCAGAGGGGGGAAGAACACTGAAGCTTTCTTT
TRBV7-2	NA	TRBJ1-6	TRBD1	CASSPLPGTGNSPLHF	TGTGCCAGCAGCCCGTTACCCGGGACAGGGAATTCACCCCTCCACTTT
TRBV5-4	NA	TRBJ2-1	NA	CASSGGLYNEQFF	TGTGCCAGCAGCGGGGGACTTTACAATGAGCAGTTCTTC
TRBV28	NA	TRBJ1-2	NA	CASSLYGENPTYGYTF	TGTGCCAGCAGTTTATATGGGGAGAACCCCACCTATGGCTACACCTTC
TRBV6-5	NA	TRBJ2-7	TRBD1	CASSYWTGAYEQYF	TGTGCCAGCAGTTACTGGACAGGAGCCTACGAGCAGTACTTC
TRBV11-2	NA	TRBJ2-7	NA	CASSSDYEQYF	TGTGCCAGCAGCTCAGACTACGAGCAGTACTTC
TRBV29-1	NA	TRBJ1-3	NA	CSAGSSGNTIYF	TGCAGCGCTGGGAGCTCTGGAAACACCATATATTTT
TRBV5-1	NA	TRBJ1-3	TRBD1	CASSPIPGQGNTIYF	TGCGCCAGCAGCCCGATACCGGGACAGGGAAACACCATATATTTT
TRBV14	NA	TRBJ2-7	TRBD2	CASSPASGGIYEQYF	TGTGCCAGCAGCCCAGCTAGCGGGGGGATCTACGAGCAGTACTTC
TRBV9	NA	TRBJ2-7	TRBD2	CASSVGGSGSWDEQYF	TGTGCCAGCAGCGTAGGCGGTAGCGGGAGTTGGGACGAGCAGTACTTC
TRBV21-1	NA	TRBJ1-6	NA	CASSSHRDRESSYNSPLHF	TGTGCCAGCAGCTCGCACCGGGACAGGGAGAGCTCCTATAATTCACCCCTCCACTTT
TRBV6-6	NA	TRBJ2-5	TRBD1	CASRAGTGVTKTQYF	TGTGCCAGCAGGGCCGGGACAGGGGTTACGAAGACCCAGTACTTC
TRBV30	NA	TRBJ2-7	NA	CAWARSYEQYF	TGTGCCTGGGCCCGCTCCTACGAGCAGTACTTC
TRBV6-6	NA	TRBJ1-4	NA	CAIRDTQNEKLFF	TGTGCCATCAGGGACACCCAGAATGAAAAACTGTTTTTT
TRBV6-1	once	TRBJ2-7	NA	CASILNFYEQYF	TGTGCCAGCATCCTTAACTTCTACGAGCAGTACTTC
TRBV7-8	NA	TRBJ2-2	NA	CASSLRGSGTGELFF	TGTGCCAGCAGCTTACGGGGGAGTGGGACCGGGGAGCTGTTTTTT
TRBV7-9	NA	TRBJ1-1	TRBD1	CASSKQGPNTEAFF	TGTGCCAGCAGCAAACAGGGGCCGAACACTGAAGCTTTCTTT
TRBV5-1	NA	TRBJ1-3	TRBD1	CASSLASTGTGSGNTIYF	TGCGCCAGCAGCTTGGCTTCCACCGGGACAGGGTCTGGAAACACCATATATTTT
TRBV13	many	TRBJ1-2	NA	CASSPTDGYGYTF	TGTGCCAGCAGCCCGACGGACGGCTATGGCTACACCTTC
TRBV10-3	NA	TRBJ2-5	NA	CAISEGGSETQYF	TGTGCCATCAGTGAAGGAGGGTCGGAGACCCAGTACTTC
TRBV15	NA	TRBJ2-1	TRBD2	CATSRDGVAGVDEQFF	TGTGCCACCAGCAGAGATGGGGTAGCGGGAGTCGATGAGCAGTTCTTC
TRBV28	NA	TRBJ1-6	NA	CASSLNGGNSPLHF	TGTGCCAGCAGTTTAAATGGGGGAAATTCACCCCTCCACTTT
TRBV6-6	NA	TRBJ1-2	NA	CASNPRDGYTF	TGTGCCAGCAACCCCCGGGACGGCTACACCTTC
TRBV29-1	NA	TRBJ1-1	TRBD1	CSGETGLTEAFF	TGCAGCGGCGAGACAGGGCTAACTGAAGCTTTCTTT
TRBV19	NA	TRBJ1-2	NA	CASTIQGLGYGYTF	TGTGCCAGTACCATCCAGGGGCTGGGCTATGGCTACACCTTC
TRBV28	NA	TRBJ1-1	NA	CASSFLGRGDTEAFF	TGTGCCAGCAGTTTTCTAGGGAGGGGTGACACTGAAGCTTTCTTT
TRBV5-1	NA	TRBJ1-6	TRBD1	CASSAGGGNSPLHF	TGCGCCAGCAGCGCAGGGGGCGGTAATTCACCCCTCCACTTT
TRBV4-1	NA	TRBJ2-3	NA	CASSQGLGVGTDTQYF	TGCGCCAGCAGCCAAGGCCTTGGGGTCGGCACAGATACGCAGTATTTT
TRBV6-5	NA	TRBJ1-2	TRBD1	CASSPGTGVSRGYTF	TGTGCCAGCAGCCCCGGGACAGGGGTTTCTAGAGGCTACACCTTC
TRBV4-2	NA	TRBJ1-5	NA	CASSLNGDLGEPQHF	TGTGCCAGCAGCCTAAACGGGGACCTAGGGGAGCCCCAGCATTTT
TRBV7-9	NA	TRBJ2-1	NA	CASSLGGGQSYNEQFF	TGTGCCAGCAGCTTAGGAGGCGGGCAGTCCTACAATGAGCAGTTCTTC
TRBV9	many	TRBJ2-3	TRBD2	CASSPSGRNTDTQYF	TGTGCCAGCAGCCCCAGCGGGAGGAACACAGATACGCAGTATTTT
TRBV5-8	NA	TRBJ1-5	NA	CASSTTTGYPYANQPQHF	TGTGCCAGCAGCACCACCACGGGGTACCCATACGCCAATCAGCCCCAGCATTTT
TRBV7-2	NA	TRBJ2-5	TRBD2	CASSLAASGAQETQYF	TGTGCCAGCAGCTTAGCGGCTAGCGGGGCGCAAGAGACCCAGTACTTC
TRBV7-2	NA	TRBJ2-6	NA	CASLGLGANVLTF	TGTGCCAGCCTGGGTCTTGGGGCCAACGTCCTGACTTTC
TRBV11-2	NA	TRBJ1-5	NA	CASTPVEIDSNQPQHF	TGTGCCAGCACCCCGGTCGAGATTGATAGCAATCAGCCCCAGCATTTT
TRBV4-1	once	TRBJ2-3	TRBD2	CASMGGLAGNF	TGCGCCAGCATGGGGGGACTAGCGGGGAATTTT